One sample yielded the 14 T cell receptor beta chains listed below, sequenced in a study of T cells in Graves' hyperthyroidism and ophthalmopathy. Amplification of TCR beta CDR3 regions used RNA as the template. A set of HTBI primers served as the primers for a first-round RT-PCR of the TCR CDR3. TCRdb itself ran the multiplex PCR reads through MiXCR, one entry per CDR3 protein. This repertoire shows approximately 610,000 distinct CDR3 sequences, roughly a sixth found once; its top ten account for under 20%. Material: blood. The receptor set was obtained from a woman between 18 and 29 years old with Graves' hyperthyroidism.

This clonotype occurred many times. This rearrangement joins TRBV3-1 to TRBJ1-1, with D perhaps matching TRBD1 (5 bases). The CDR3 covers 15 residues. Trimming took 0 bases from V and 7 from J, leaving 15 bases between them. Germline V gives CDR1 LGHDT, CDR2 YNNKEL (reference sequence). The CDR3 reads CASSQEPTGTCEAFF. The CDR3 DNA is TGTGCCAGCAGCCAAGAACCCACCGGGACGTGTGAAGCTTTCTTT.

This clonotype occurred once. A much larger clonotype is one base distant, so this may be a read error. V and J are TRBV5-1 and TRBJ2-7; D perhaps matches TRBD2 (6 bases). Germline assignment: CDR1 SGHRS and CDR2 YFSETQ. The CDR3 has 14 amino acids. The CDR3 region is CVSSLAVSSYEQYF. CDR3 in DNA: TGCGTCAGCAGCTTAGCGGTAAGCTCCTACGAGCAGTACTTC.

This clonotype was recorded only once. The chain recombines TRBV15 with TRBJ1-5; D unresolved. The V gene lost 0 bases and the J gene lost 7 bases, with 16 bases spanning the gap. The CDR3 contains 16 residues. Germline V gene sequence: CDR1 LNHNV, CDR2 YYDKDF (reference sequence). The CDR3 is CATSREMSRVSQPQHF. The CDR3 DNA reads as TGTGCCACCAGCAGAGAGATGTCGCGTGTCTCGCAGCCCCAGCATTTT.

This clonotype has a handful of counts. CDR3 DNA: TGTGCCAGCAGCGATCAGGGACGGGGTGGCTACACCTTC. Its translation: CASSDQGRGGYTF. The chain is built from TRBV14 and TRBJ1-2, with a possible D match to TRBD1 (5 bases). Germline lookup yields CDR1 SGHDN and CDR2 FVKESK. Between the trimmed V and J ends, which lost 5 bases and 7 bases, there was a span of 14 bases. The CDR3 extends over 13 amino acids. The full variable domain, in which reference TRBV14 and TRBJ1-2 provide the parts outside the CDR3, is EAGVTQFPSHSVIEKGQTVTLRCDPISGHDNLYWYRRVMGKEIKFLLHFVKESKQDESGMPNNRFLAERTGGTYSTLKVQPAELEDSGVYFCASSDQGRGGYTFGSGTRLTVV.

In the case of this clonotype: One end of the junction does not line up with germline, which may come from a read error. This chain joins TRBV3-1 and TRBJ2-3; tentatively, D is TRBD1 or TRBD2 (6 bases each). The CDR3 covers 16 residues. Germline V gene data show CDR1 as LGHDT and CDR2 as YNNKEL (reference sequence). CDR3 sequence: CASSPLLAESTGTQYF. For the CDR3, the DNA is TGTGCCAGCAGCCCCCTACTAGCAGAGTCGACAGGTACGCAGTATTTT.

The rearrangement links TRBV28 to TRBJ2-3, with D unclear. Trimming removed 3 bases at V and 6 bases at J, with 13 bases between. This CDR3 spans 14 amino acids. Germline V gene lookup returns CDR1 MDHEN and CDR2 SYDVKM. The DNA for the CDR3 is TGTGCCAGCAGTTTCGACGCCCCCGCCGATACGCAGTATTTT. The encoded protein is CASSFDAPADTQYF.

This clonotype was recorded once. A read error may be the cause here, since a much bigger clone is one base away. The chain employs TRBV6-4 and TRBJ1-1; D call uncertain. The CDR3 is 13 amino acids. Trimming left V 6 bases short and J 1 base short, with 9 bases between. Germline V lookup: CDR1 MRHNA, CDR2 SNTAGT. This CDR3 reads CASRLTRNTEAFF. The DNA of the CDR3 is TGTGCCAGCAGGCTCACAAGGAACACTGAAGCTTTCTTT.

The chain combines TRBV20-1 with TRBJ2-6; 7 bases match TRBD2. V shed 0 bases and J 2 bases; nucleotides not matched to a gene: 4. There are 16 residues in the CDR3. CDR1 is DFQATT, CDR2 SNEGSKA, per germline (reference sequence). In DNA, the CDR3 is TGCAGTGCTAGAGACCCCGGACTAGCTGGGGCCAACGTCCTGACTTTC. This sequence encodes CSARDPGLAGANVLTF.

This clonotype was detected only a few times. This sequence joins TRBV19 and TRBJ1-4, with D possibly matching TRBD1 (6 bases). Deletions cut 0 bases from V and 5 bases from J, with 13 bases between. This CDR3 is built from 16 residues. CDR1 and CDR2 from the germline V gene are LNHDA and SQIVND (reference sequence). CDR3 amino acids: CASSIDWRTANEKLFF. The CDR3 coding sequence is TGTGCCAGTAGTATAGATTGGAGGACAGCAAATGAAAAACTGTTTTTT. Full variable domain (rest looked up from reference TRBV19 and TRBJ1-4): DGGITQSPKYLFRKEGQNVTLSCEQNLNHDAMYWYRQDPGQGLRLIYYSQIVNDFQKGDIAEGYSVSREKKESFPLTVTSAQKNPTAFYLCASSIDWRTANEKLFFGSGTQLSVL.

This clonotype was recorded at least ten times. This chain uses TRBV4-1 with TRBJ2-1; TRBD2 agrees at 16 bases. The CDR3 sequence is 19 residues long. With 2 bases clipped from V and 1 base from J, the junction kept 5 bases outside the gene matches. The germline CDR1 and CDR2 sequences are MGHRA and YSYEKL. CDR3 residues: CASSQTGTSGRASYNEQFF. CDR3 nucleotide sequence: TGCGCCAGCAGCCAAACCGGGACTAGCGGGAGGGCGTCCTACAATGAGCAGTTCTTC.

This clonotype came up many times. The V and J genes are TRBV28 and TRBJ2-1; D remains ambiguous. In germline, CDR1 is MDHEN, CDR2 SYDVKM. With 0 bases removed from V and 5 bases from J, the gap between germline ends came to 8 bases. This CDR3 is built from 14 residues. This CDR3 reads CASSLWSENNEQFF. The DNA of the CDR3 is TGTGCCAGCAGTTTATGGTCCGAAAACAATGAGCAGTTCTTC. Together with reference TRBV28 and TRBJ2-1, the CDR3 gives the full variable domain: DVKVTQSSRYLVKRTGEKVFLECVQDMDHENMFWYRQDPGLGLRLIYFSYDVKMKEKGDIPEGYSVSREKKERFSLILESASTNQTSMYLCASSLWSENNEQFFGPGTRLTVL.

This chain uses TRBV30 with TRBJ2-7, with TRBD2 identical over 12 bases. The CDR3 has 14 residues. Trimming cost V 0 bases and J 5 bases; bases outside gene matches: 2. Germline loops: CDR1 GTSNPN, CDR2 SVGIG (reference sequence). DNA for the CDR3: TGTGCCTGGAGTGTACTAGCGGGAGGACACGAGCAGTACTTC. Translated, it gives CAWSVLAGGHEQYF.

This clonotype came up a few times. The genes are TRBV4-1 and TRBJ2-4, with a weak D call TRBD2 (6 bases). This CDR3 spans 15 amino acids. Trimming removed 1 base at V and 3 bases at J, with 10 bases between. Looked up from germline, CDR1 is MGHRA and CDR2 is YSYEKL. In DNA form, the CDR3 reads TGCGCCAGCAGCCAAGCCGGGCGGGGCAAAAACATTCAGTACTTC. This gives the protein CASSQAGRGKNIQYF.

In its sample, this clonotype was seen many times. This rearrangement joins TRBV20-1 to TRBJ1-5, with 9 bases fitting TRBD1. Germline V gene data show CDR1 as DFQATT and CDR2 as SNEGSKA (reference sequence). This CDR3 comprises 15 residues. V shed 1 base and J 5 bases; nucleotides not matched to a gene: 6. In nucleotides, the CDR3 is TGCAGTGCTAGAGTTGGACAGGGGCGGTATCAGCCCCAGCATTTT. It encodes CSARVGQGRYQPQHF.